What follows are 27 T cell receptor beta chains derived from one specimen sequenced in a study of OX40 agonist ivuxolimab in advanced cancers. Assay: immunoSEQ multiplex PCR; the TCRdb copy retains only in-frame clones and omits some. Altogether roughly 90,000 clones are present, approximately 90% being singletons, with the ten largest covering less than 0.35%. The specimen comprised CD4+ or CD8+ T cells sorted from blood, sampled in a trial of the OX40 agonist ivuxolimab. The source is an adult with an advanced solid tumor such as melanoma, head and neck, liver or kidney cancer.

The chain recombines TRBV7-2 with TRBJ2-5; 7 positions agree with TRBD2. J lost 2 bases, V lost 5 bases, and 8 bases had no gene match. CDR3 length: 15 amino acids. The germline CDR1 and CDR2 sequences are SGHTA and FQGNSA. The CDR3 protein is CASSPGLVGQETQYF. The CDR3 nucleotides read TGTGCCAGCAGCCCAGGACTAGTGGGTCAAGAGACCCAGTACTTC.

V is TRBV18 and J is TRBJ1-1; no firm D call. The CDR3 totals 13 residues. The ends were cut back, 3 bases at V and 1 base at J, with 6 bases in the middle. Germline CDR1 KGHSH, CDR2 LQKENI. CDR3 in DNA: TGTGCCAGCTCACCCGCGGGGAACACTGAAGCTTTCTTT. Amino acid sequence: CASSPAGNTEAFF.

The chain couples TRBV28 to TRBJ1-1; 8 bases are a match to TRBD1. The CDR3 sequence is 14 residues long. J lost 4 bases, V lost 4 bases, and 5 bases had no gene match. Per germline, CDR1 MDHEN and CDR2 SYDVKM. Written as DNA, the CDR3 is TGTGCCAGCAGTTCTCCAGGGGGCGGCACTGAAGCTTTCTTT. Its protein is CASSSPGGGTEAFF. Together with reference TRBV28 and TRBJ1-1, the CDR3 gives the full variable domain: DVKVTQSSRYLVKRTGEKVFLECVQDMDHENMFWYRQDPGLGLRLIYFSYDVKMKEKGDIPEGYSVSREKKERFSLILESASTNQTSMYLCASSSPGGGTEAFFGQGTRLTVV.

This chain uses TRBV7-8 with TRBJ1-2; maybe TRBD1 (5 bases). The V end was cut by 3 bases, the J end by 6 bases, with 11 bases between. This CDR3 region has 13 residues. Germline-derived CDR1 and CDR2 are SGHVS and FQNEAQ. The DNA for the CDR3 is TGTGCCAGCAGCTTGGGCAGGGAGAATGGCTACACCTTC. Its protein is CASSLGRENGYTF.

The chain has TRBV25-1 and TRBJ2-1; TRBD2 matches at 9 bases. CDR1 is MGHDK, CDR2 SYGVNS, per germline. J was trimmed by 3 bases and V by 1 base; bases with no gene match: 4. The CDR3 consists of 16 residues. The CDR3 DNA is TGTGCCAGCAGTGAATCCGCGGGAGGGGGCTACAATGAGCAGTTCTTC. Encoded protein: CASSESAGGGYNEQFF. The entire variable domain, with the rest obtained from reference TRBV25-1 and TRBJ2-1, is as follows: EADIYQTPRYLVIGTGKKITLECSQTMGHDKMYWYQQDPGMELHLIHYSYGVNSTEKGDLSSESTVSRIRTEHFPLTLESARPSHTSQYLCASSESAGGGYNEQFFGPGTRLTVL.

The chain uses TRBV27 and TRBJ2-3; D not certain. CDR3 length: 13 residues. Germline V gene lookup returns CDR1 MNHEY and CDR2 SMNVEV (reference sequence). Trimming stripped 8 bases from V and 3 bases from J, with 12 bases between. CDR3 loop: CASSLTGTDTQYF. DNA of the CDR3: TGTGCCAGCTCCCTCACCGGGACAGATACGCAGTATTTT.

V usage is TRBV29-1 and J usage is TRBJ2-5; TRBD1 aligns across 9 bases. Germline V gene lookup returns CDR1 SQVTM and CDR2 ANQGSEA. CDR3 length equals 16 residues. After removal of 6 bases from V and 2 bases from J, the junction contained 13 bases not matched to a gene. In nucleotides, the CDR3 is TGCAGCGTCCACACACGAACAGGGGGCGGGCAAGAGACCCAGTACTTC. As protein: CSVHTRTGGGQETQYF. Full variable domain (rest looked up from reference TRBV29-1 and TRBJ2-5): SAVISQKPSRDICQRGTSLTIQCQVDSQVTMMFWYRQQPGQSLTLIATANQGSEATYESGFVIDKFPISRPNLTFSTLTVSNMSPEDSSIYLCSVHTRTGGGQETQYFGPGTRLLVL.

This sequence joins TRBV7-3 and TRBJ2-2; D unresolved. This CDR3 is 14 amino acids long. CDR1 is SGHTA and CDR2 is FQGTGA in the germline V gene. Trimming removed 0 bases at V and 2 bases at J, with 4 bases between. The CDR3 DNA reads as TGTGCCAGCAGCTTAACTATTAACACCGGGGAGCTGTTTTTT. It yields the protein CASSLTINTGELFF.

The chain carries TRBV5-1 and TRBJ2-7; TRBD2 matches at 13 bases. The length of the CDR3 is 16 residues. Germline CDR1 SGHRS, CDR2 YFSETQ. V was pared by 3 bases and J by 0 bases, with 3 bases of the junction left unmatched. The CDR3 nucleotides are TGCGCCAGCAGCTCTGGGACTAGCGGGAACTCCTACGAGCAGTACTTC. This gives the protein CASSSGTSGNSYEQYF.

The CDR3 bases are TGTGCCAGCAGTGAAAAAGAGAGCAATCAGCCCCAGCATTTT. Translated, it gives CASSEKESNQPQHF. V usage is TRBV2 and J usage is TRBJ1-5; no clear D. Germline-derived CDR1 and CDR2 are SNHLY and FYNNEI. V was pared by 2 bases and J by 1 base, with 6 bases between. The CDR3 has 14 amino acids.

The chain is built from TRBV28 and TRBJ2-7, with D possibly being TRBD1 (5 bases). The CDR3 totals 15 residues. Trimming cost V 6 bases and J 0 bases, with 15 bases left between them. Germline loops: CDR1 MDHEN, CDR2 SYDVKM. The CDR3 is CASSQVGENSYEQYF. DNA for the CDR3: TGTGCCAGCAGCCAAGTAGGGGAAAACTCCTACGAGCAGTACTTC.

The rearrangement uses TRBV20-1 and TRBJ2-5; D remains unclear. Trimming left V 5 bases short and J 3 bases short, with 7 bases between. The CDR3 is 11 residues long. In germline, CDR1 is DFQATT, CDR2 SNEGSKA (reference sequence). The CDR3 nucleotides are TGCAGTGCTGCCCAGAAAGAGACCCAGTACTTC. Translation: CSAAQKETQYF.

In this sample, this clone turned up once. V and J are TRBV7-9 and TRBJ2-5, with 8 bases lining up with TRBD2. Germline trimming cut 2 bases from V and 6 bases from J; bases unmatched to any gene: 8. This CDR3 comprises 15 residues. In germline, CDR1 is SEHNR, CDR2 FQNEAQ (reference sequence). This CDR3 is CASSLPGGRRKTQYF. The CDR3 nucleotides are TGTGCCAGCAGCTTACCGGGGGGGAGGAGAAAGACCCAGTACTTC.

V is TRBV25-1 and J is TRBJ2-2; D is perhaps TRBD2 (5 bases). CDR3 length: 14 residues. CDR1 MGHDK and CDR2 SYGVNS come from the germline V gene. Trimming took 5 bases from V and 5 from J, leaving 12 bases between them. The CDR3 bases are TGTGCCAGCAGTCCTCCGCGGGCGACCGGGGAGCTGTTTTTT. Its protein product is CASSPPRATGELFF.

The chain joins TRBV2 to TRBJ2-3; 7 bases are shared with TRBD1. Per germline, CDR1 SNHLY and CDR2 FYNNEI. V lost 10 bases to trimming and J lost 3 bases; unmatched junction nucleotides: 13. This CDR3 comprises 15 residues. In DNA form, the CDR3 reads TGTGCCATCTCCGGACAGGAGGCTGTGACAGATACGCAGTATTTT. Encoded protein: CAISGQEAVTDTQYF.

The chain combines TRBV5-1 with TRBJ2-5, with D uncertain. Trimming left V 0 bases short and J 2 bases short, with 11 bases between. CDR1 and CDR2 from the germline V gene are SGHRS and YFSETQ. This CDR3 comprises 15 residues. CDR3 in amino acids: CASSLVASSQETQYF. The DNA of the CDR3 is TGCGCCAGCAGCTTGGTCGCTAGTTCACAAGAGACCCAGTACTTC.

The gene calls are TRBV28 and TRBJ2-7; TRBD2 matches 9 bases. The CDR3 is 15 residues long. Trimming took 6 bases from V and 4 from J; bases not matched to a gene: 10. Germline lookup yields CDR1 MDHEN and CDR2 SYDVKM. For the CDR3, the DNA is TGTGCCAGCAGCCTGCAAGGGACTAGCTTTTACGAGCAGTACTTC. Residues: CASSLQGTSFYEQYF.

This rearrangement joins TRBV5-1 to TRBJ2-1; 7 bases map to TRBD1. The junction had 5 bases not matched to a gene; V was cut back by 5 bases and J by 0 bases. The CDR3 is 15 amino acids. CDR1 SGHRS and CDR2 YFSETQ come from the germline V gene. In DNA form, the CDR3 reads TGCGCCAGCAGTTCCGGGACAGACTCCTACAATGAGCAGTTCTTC. It translates to CASSSGTDSYNEQFF.

The chain uses TRBV2 and TRBJ1-4; weak D call: TRBD1 (6 bases). Trimming took off 5 bases at V and 5 bases at J, with 15 bases between the two ends. This CDR3 contains 15 residues. Germline CDR1 reads SNHLY; CDR2 reads FYNNEI. The CDR3 loop is CASSLGGGKNEKLFF. The CDR3 bases are TGTGCCAGCAGTCTGGGTGGGGGCAAAAATGAAAAACTGTTTTTT.

V gene TRBV6-5 combines with J gene TRBJ2-2; D unclear. Germline CDR1 MNHEY, CDR2 SVGAGI. Trimming left V 2 bases short and J 0 bases short, with 7 bases between. The CDR3 sequence is 15 residues long. The CDR3 DNA is TGTGCCAGCAGTTACGACACTTCGAACACCGGGGAGCTGTTTTTT. Its protein product is CASSYDTSNTGELFF.

The chain links TRBV29-1 to TRBJ2-2, with a possible D match to TRBD2 (7 bases). The CDR3 consists of 14 residues. Trimming cost V 6 bases and J 1 base, with 12 bases left between them. The germline V gene encodes CDR1 SQVTM and CDR2 ANQGSEA. The CDR3 bases are TGCAGCGTCAGTAGGGGGGGGAACACCGGGGAGCTGTTTTTT. Translated: CSVSRGGNTGELFF.

The chain recombines TRBV5-1 with TRBJ2-7; maybe TRBD2 (5 bases). V shed 0 bases and J shed 7 bases, with 14 bases lying between them. The CDR3 loop spans 14 amino acids. Germline loops: CDR1 SGHRS, CDR2 YFSETQ. The CDR3 DNA follows: TGCGCCAGCAGCTTGGAGGGAGATTCGGGGGAGCAGTACTTC. Translating it yields CASSLEGDSGEQYF.

The chain uses TRBV9 and TRBJ2-1, with TRBD1 as a possible D gene (5 bases). The length of the CDR3 is 14 residues. Trimming removed 1 base from V and 4 bases from J, with 9 bases in between. Germline lookup yields CDR1 SGDLS and CDR2 YYNGEE. CDR3 bases: TGTGCCAGCAGCGTACAGGGCACATACAATGAGCAGTTCTTC. Its protein is CASSVQGTYNEQFF.

The chain carries TRBV9 and TRBJ2-2; D possibly corresponds to TRBD2 (6 bases). The CDR3 consists of 18 residues. Germline V CDR1 and CDR2: SGDLS, YYNGEE. Trimming took off 0 bases at V and 0 bases at J, with 15 bases between the two ends. The CDR3 nucleotides read TGTGCCAGCAGCGTAGTAGGAACTAGCAGACCGAACACCGGGGAGCTGTTTTTT. As protein: CASSVVGTSRPNTGELFF.

V is TRBV4-3 and J is TRBJ2-1, with 7 bases that match TRBD2. The CDR3 extends over 16 amino acids. Germline V gene sequence: CDR1 LGHNA, CDR2 YSLEER. V was clipped by 0 bases and J by 2 bases; unmatched bases: 4. Here the CDR3 reads CASSQEPLAAYNEQFF. CDR3 nucleotide sequence: TGCGCCAGCAGCCAAGAACCCCTAGCGGCCTACAATGAGCAGTTCTTC.

The chain joins TRBV19 to TRBJ2-2; unclear D gene. The V and J ends lost 4 bases and 0 bases respectively, with 6 bases between them. Germline-derived CDR1 and CDR2 are LNHDA and SQIVND (reference sequence). The CDR3 spans 14 residues. CDR3 nucleotide sequence: TGTGCCAGTAGTAGGCAAGCGAACACCGGGGAGCTGTTTTTT. It yields the protein CASSRQANTGELFF.

The chain employs TRBV14 and TRBJ2-7, with TRBD1 identical over 7 bases. The V gene end was trimmed by 4 bases and the J gene end by 2 bases; junction bases not matched to a gene: 8. The CDR3 consists of 15 residues. Germline values: CDR1 SGHDN, CDR2 FVKESK. The CDR3 loop is CASSPTRGLPYEQYF. The CDR3 nucleotides read TGTGCCAGCAGCCCTACAAGGGGGCTTCCCTACGAGCAGTACTTC.